These 21 T cell receptor beta chains were sequenced from one sample in a study of T cells in Graves' hyperthyroidism and ophthalmopathy. RNA transcripts gave rise to amplified TCR beta CDR3 regions. First-round RT-PCR targeting the TCR CDR3 was performed with the HTBI primer set. TCRdb passed the multiplex PCR reads through MiXCR, listing each CDR3 protein once. This sample has 250,000 to 300,000 distinct CDR3 sequences; more than 10% occur once, and the top ten carry about 8%. Sequenced material: blood. Receptor source: a woman younger than 45 with Graves' hyperthyroidism that later progressed to Graves' ophthalmopathy.

Details on this clonotype: A much larger clone lies a single base off, so this may be a read error. The chain carries TRBV29-1 and TRBJ2-2; 13 bases align to TRBD2. Per germline, CDR1 SQVTM and CDR2 ANQGSEA. CDR3 length: 16 residues. CDR3 sequence reads: CSVPGTSGINTGEPFF. CDR3 nucleotides: TGCAGCGTCCCCGGGACTAGCGGGATTAACACCGGGGAGCCGTTTTTT.

In this sample, this clonotype turned up a few times. The chain links TRBV6-2 or TRBV6-3 to TRBJ2-1; 7 bases are a match to TRBD1. V gave up 6 bases and J gave up 5 bases; unmatched junction bases: 7. This CDR3 is built from 14 residues. Germline V CDR1 and CDR2: MNHEY, SVGEGT. This CDR3 is CASSQLTGNNEQFF. DNA of the CDR3: TGTGCCAGCAGCCAACTGACAGGGAACAATGAGCAGTTCTTC.

This clonotype has only a few counts. V gene TRBV14 combines with J gene TRBJ1-2; D uncertain. CDR3 length: 13 residues. Trimming shortened V by 0 bases and J by 7 bases, and 9 bases separated the two germline ends. The germline CDR1 and CDR2 sequences are SGHDN and FVKESK. The CDR3: CASSQDFWGGYTF. DNA of the CDR3: TGTGCCAGCAGCCAAGATTTTTGGGGTGGCTACACCTTC.

Many counts were recorded for this clonotype. V usage is TRBV7-2 and J usage is TRBJ2-7, with D maybe TRBD2 (5 bases). This CDR3 has 14 residues. Trimming took off 3 bases at V and 0 bases at J, with 9 bases between the two ends. Germline lookup yields CDR1 SGHTA and CDR2 FQGNSA. As DNA, the CDR3 is TGTGCCAGCAGCTTCGAGGGCCACTCCTACGAGCAGTACTTC. Protein sequence: CASSFEGHSYEQYF.

This clonotype was counted ten times or more. The genes are TRBV19 and TRBJ2-3; 9 nucleotides align to TRBD1. Trimming removed 10 bases from V and 1 base from J; junction bases left unmatched: 6. This CDR3 comprises 14 residues. Per germline, CDR1 LNHDA and CDR2 SQIVND (reference sequence). CDR3 loop: CATMDRGRTDTQYF. As DNA, the CDR3 is TGTGCCACAATGGACAGGGGACGCACAGATACGCAGTATTTT.

There are many counts of this clonotype. The V and J genes are TRBV20-1 and TRBJ2-1; 7 nucleotides match TRBD2. The V gene end was trimmed by 6 bases and the J gene end by 0 bases; junction bases not matched to a gene: 8. The CDR3 consists of 15 residues. CDR1 and CDR2 (germline): DFQATT, SNEGSKA (reference sequence). Here the CDR3 reads CSALTSDSSYNEQFF. DNA for the CDR3: TGCAGTGCCCTAACTAGCGATAGCTCCTACAATGAGCAGTTCTTC.

The chain is built from TRBV7-2 and TRBJ2-2; TRBD2 agrees at 11 bases. CDR1 and CDR2 (germline): SGHTA, FQGNSA. The CDR3 consists of 16 residues. V was clipped by 8 bases and J by 5 bases; unmatched bases: 10. CDR3 amino acids: CASGMTSGILTGELFF. CDR3 DNA: TGTGCCAGCGGAATGACTAGCGGGATCTTAACCGGGGAGCTGTTTTTT.

At least ten counts were recorded for this clonotype. The rearrangement links TRBV12-3 or TRBV12-4 to TRBJ2-1, with D possibly TRBD1 on 6 matching bases. This CDR3 is built from 13 residues. V was clipped by 5 bases and J by 5 bases, with 10 bases between them. CDR3 protein: CASSPRGNNEQFF. The CDR3 DNA is TGTGCCAGCAGTCCCAGGGGTAACAATGAGCAGTTCTTC.

At least ten counts were recorded for this clonotype. This sequence joins TRBV11-2 and TRBJ2-5, with D unresolved. V was shortened by 1 base and J by 5 bases, with 11 bases between the two germline ends. From germline, CDR1 is SGHAT and CDR2 FQNNGV. CDR3 length equals 14 residues. CDR3 sequence reads: CASSLGPSWETQYF. The CDR3 bases are TGTGCCAGCAGCTTAGGGCCCAGTTGGGAGACCCAGTACTTC. Based on the CDR3 plus reference TRBV11-2 and TRBJ2-5, the full variable domain is EAGVAQSPRYKIIEKRQSVAFWCNPISGHATLYWYQQILGQGPKLLIQFQNNGVVDDSQLPKDRFSAERLKGVDSTLKIQPAKLEDSAVYLCASSLGPSWETQYFGPGTRLLVL.

CDR3 sequence: CASGRGGDYTEAFF. The CDR3 DNA sequence: TGTGCCAGCGGTAGAGGGGGCGACTACACTGAAGCTTTCTTT. V is TRBV7-2 and J is TRBJ1-1; 7 positions match TRBD1. The CDR3 loop spans 14 amino acids. After removal of 8 bases from V and 3 bases from J, the junction contained 9 bases not matched to a gene. CDR1 and CDR2 from the germline V gene are SGHTA and FQGNSA.

The CDR3 coding sequence is TGTGCCATCAGTGACCAGGACAGGGGGCCGGTCGATGGCTACACCTTC. It encodes CAISDQDRGPVDGYTF. The chain employs TRBV10-3 and TRBJ1-2, with 11 bases identical to TRBD1. CDR1 and CDR2 from the germline V gene are ENHRY and SYGVKD. V lost 3 bases and J lost 6; bases outside the gene matches: 9. The CDR3 totals 16 residues.

The sample holds a few counts of this clonotype. The chain uses TRBV10-3 and TRBJ1-4, with no clear D. CDR3 length: 13 residues. Germline CDR1 is ENHRY and CDR2 is SYGVKD. Trimming cost V 8 bases and J 0 bases, with 7 bases left between them. CDR3 in amino acids: CAISWATNEKLFF. The CDR3 nucleotides read TGTGCCATCTCCTGGGCAACTAATGAAAAACTGTTTTTT.

This clonotype was recorded at least ten times. The chain uses TRBV11-2 and TRBJ2-2, with 9 bases lining up with TRBD2. The trim removed 5 bases at V and 4 bases at J, leaving 5 bases unmatched. The CDR3 is 15 residues long. Per germline, CDR1 SGHAT and CDR2 FQNNGV. The CDR3 loop reads CASSTRLAATGELFF. The CDR3 nucleotides read TGTGCCAGCAGCACCCGACTAGCGGCCACCGGGGAGCTGTTTTTT.

This clonotype appeared many times. The CDR3 here is CASSLFQAYEQYF. The CDR3 DNA reads as TGTGCCAGCAGTTTATTTCAGGCCTACGAGCAGTACTTC. The rearrangement joins TRBV28 to TRBJ2-7; D not resolved. The CDR3 sequence is 13 residues long. Germline loops: CDR1 MDHEN, CDR2 SYDVKM. V was pared by 1 base and J by 2 bases, with 6 bases between.

This clonotype has ten or more counts. V and J are TRBV3-1 and TRBJ2-2; a possible D gene is TRBD1 (6 bases). The CDR3 loop spans 13 amino acids. Deletions cut 1 base from V and 9 bases from J, with 9 bases between. The germline V gene has CDR1 LGHDT and CDR2 YNNKEL (reference sequence). CDR3 amino acids: CASSQAGTRELFF. CDR3 bases: TGTGCCAGCAGCCAAGCCGGGACAAGGGAGCTGTTTTTT.

The chain uses TRBV19 and TRBJ1-6; D uncertain. CDR1 and CDR2 (germline): LNHDA, SQIVND (reference sequence). CDR3 size: 13 residues. V lost 3 bases and J 9 bases, leaving 9 bases between the germline ends. This chain's CDR3 is CASSIGIGSPLHF. For the CDR3, the DNA is TGTGCCAGTAGTATCGGAATAGGTTCACCCCTCCACTTT.

About this clonotype itself: No conserved phenylalanine or tryptophan is present at the end of the CDR3, so a read error is the likely explanation. The DNA is omitted, as the CDR3 cannot be located on it reliably, and the CDR3 follows TCRdb's listing. The V call is TRBV20-1, the J call TRBJ1-1; TRBD1 was called by the table and not checked on the DNA. The CDR3 is 14 amino acids in total, end residues counted. Germline V gene sequence: CDR1 DFQATT, CDR2 SNEGSKA (reference sequence). CDR3 residues: CSARDQGGNTEALS.

The sample holds many counts of this clonotype. The gene calls are TRBV18 and TRBJ2-3; 13 nucleotides align to TRBD2. The CDR3 totals 15 residues. Germline V gene lookup returns CDR1 KGHSH and CDR2 LQKENI. V lost 5 bases to trimming and J lost 3 bases; unmatched junction nucleotides: 2. CDR3 in amino acids: CASSLTSGRTDTQYF. The CDR3 DNA follows: TGTGCCAGCTCATTGACTAGCGGGAGGACAGATACGCAGTATTTT.

This clonotype came up a few times. This sequence joins TRBV20-1 and TRBJ2-2; D is unresolved. Germline values: CDR1 DFQATT, CDR2 SNEGSKA (reference sequence). Trimming removed 5 bases from V and 3 bases from J, with 10 bases in between. The CDR3 covers 13 residues. DNA of the CDR3: TGCAGTGCTCAAGGCCCCGACACCGGGGAGCTGTTTTTT. Translation: CSAQGPDTGELFF.

This clonotype showed up just a few times. The V and J genes are TRBV4-1 and TRBJ2-1; TRBD1 agrees at 9 bases. Trimming took 4 bases from V and 10 from J; bases not matched to a gene: 5. The CDR3 spans 13 residues. The germline gives CDR1 MGHRA, CDR2 YSYEKL. CDR3 coding DNA: TGCGCCAGCAGCCGCAGCACAGGGGGCGAGCAGTTCTTC. This translates into CASSRSTGGEQFF.

This clonotype was seen ten or more times. This rearrangement joins TRBV28 to TRBJ1-3; no definite D call. CDR1 and CDR2 (germline): MDHEN, SYDVKM. The CDR3 spans 13 residues. The V gene lost 8 bases and the J gene lost 2 bases, with 10 bases spanning the gap. DNA of the CDR3: TGTGCCAGCGGGCAGGACCCTGGAAACACCATATATTTT. Translation gives CASGQDPGNTIYF.